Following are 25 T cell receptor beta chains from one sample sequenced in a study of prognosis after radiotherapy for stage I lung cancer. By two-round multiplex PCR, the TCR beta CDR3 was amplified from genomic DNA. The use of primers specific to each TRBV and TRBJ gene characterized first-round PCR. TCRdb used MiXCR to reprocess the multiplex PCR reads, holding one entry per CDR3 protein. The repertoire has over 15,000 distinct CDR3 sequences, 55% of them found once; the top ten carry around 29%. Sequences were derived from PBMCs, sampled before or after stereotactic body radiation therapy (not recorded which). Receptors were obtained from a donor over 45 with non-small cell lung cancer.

The CDR3 region is CSARAPGNTEAFF. The CDR3 region has the DNA TGCAGTGCTAGAGCCCCAGGGAACACTGAAGCTTTCTTT. The chain uses TRBV20-1 and TRBJ1-1; no reliable D call. V was cut by 1 base and J by 1 base, with 7 bases left in between. The CDR3 contains 13 residues. Looked up from germline, CDR1 is DFQATT and CDR2 is SNEGSKA (reference sequence).

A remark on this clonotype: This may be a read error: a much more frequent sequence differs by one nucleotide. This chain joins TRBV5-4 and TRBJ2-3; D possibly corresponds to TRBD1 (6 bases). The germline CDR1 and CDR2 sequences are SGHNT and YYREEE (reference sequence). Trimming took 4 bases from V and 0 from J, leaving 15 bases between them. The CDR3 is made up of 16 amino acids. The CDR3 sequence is CASSRDMPTSTDTQYF. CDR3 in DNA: TGTGCCAGCAGCCGGGACATGCCCACTAGCACAGATACGCAGTATTTT.

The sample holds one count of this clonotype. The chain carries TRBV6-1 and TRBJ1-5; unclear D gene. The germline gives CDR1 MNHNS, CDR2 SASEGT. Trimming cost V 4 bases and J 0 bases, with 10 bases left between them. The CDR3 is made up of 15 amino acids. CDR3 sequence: CASSVSGDSNQPQHF. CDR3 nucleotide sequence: TGTGCCAGCAGTGTCAGTGGTGATAGCAATCAGCCCCAGCATTTT.

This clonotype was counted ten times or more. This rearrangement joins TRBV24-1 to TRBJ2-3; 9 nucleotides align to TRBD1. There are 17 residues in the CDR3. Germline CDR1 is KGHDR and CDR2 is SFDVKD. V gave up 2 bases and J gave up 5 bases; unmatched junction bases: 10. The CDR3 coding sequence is TGTGCCACCAGTGATTACGGGACAGGGAGGGTGAAAGATACGCAGTATTTT. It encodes CATSDYGTGRVKDTQYF.

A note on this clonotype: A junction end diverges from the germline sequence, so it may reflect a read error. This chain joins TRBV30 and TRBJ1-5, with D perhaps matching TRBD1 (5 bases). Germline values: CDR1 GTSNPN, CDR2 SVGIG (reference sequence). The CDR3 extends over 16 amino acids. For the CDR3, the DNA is TGTGCCTGGACAATGTCGGGTGGACATAGCAATCAGCTCCAGCATTTT. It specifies CAWTMSGGHSNQLQHF.

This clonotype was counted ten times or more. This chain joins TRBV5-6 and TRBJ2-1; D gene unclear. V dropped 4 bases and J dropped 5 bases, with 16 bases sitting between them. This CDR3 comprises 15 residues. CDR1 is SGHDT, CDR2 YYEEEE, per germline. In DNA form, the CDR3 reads TGTGCCAGCAGCCTCGAGATACGAACCGACAATGAGCAGTTCTTC. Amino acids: CASSLEIRTDNEQFF.

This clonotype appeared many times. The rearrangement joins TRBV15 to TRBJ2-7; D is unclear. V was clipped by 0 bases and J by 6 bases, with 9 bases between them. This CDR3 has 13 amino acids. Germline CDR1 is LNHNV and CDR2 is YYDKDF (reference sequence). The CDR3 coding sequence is TGTGCCACCAGCAGAGATGCGAGTTTCGAGCAGTACTTC. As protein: CATSRDASFEQYF.

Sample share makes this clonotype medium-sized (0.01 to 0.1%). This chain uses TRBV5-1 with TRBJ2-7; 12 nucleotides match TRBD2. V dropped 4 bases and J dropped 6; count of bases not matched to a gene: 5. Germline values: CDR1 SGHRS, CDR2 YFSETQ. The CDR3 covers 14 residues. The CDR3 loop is CASSPSGRAPEQYF. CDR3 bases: TGCGCCAGCAGCCCTAGCGGGAGGGCCCCCGAGCAGTACTTC.

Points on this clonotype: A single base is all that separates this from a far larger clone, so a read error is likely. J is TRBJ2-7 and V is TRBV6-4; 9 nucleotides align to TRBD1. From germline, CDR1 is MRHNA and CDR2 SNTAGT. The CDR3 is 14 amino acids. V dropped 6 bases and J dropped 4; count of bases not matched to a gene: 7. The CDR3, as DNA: TGTGCCAGCAGCCAAACGGGACAGGGTTACGAGCAGTACTTC. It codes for CASSQTGQGYEQYF.

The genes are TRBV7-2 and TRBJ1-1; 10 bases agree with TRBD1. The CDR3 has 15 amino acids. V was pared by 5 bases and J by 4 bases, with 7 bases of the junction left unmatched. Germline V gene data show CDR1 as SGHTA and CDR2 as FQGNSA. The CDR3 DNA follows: TGTGCCAGCAGCCTGACAGGGGGCTGTAGCACTGAAGCTTTCTTT. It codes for CASSLTGGCSTEAFF. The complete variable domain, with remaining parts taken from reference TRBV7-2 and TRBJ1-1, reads GAGVSQSPSNKVTEKGKDVELRCDPISGHTALYWYRQSLGQGLEFLIYFQGNSAPDKSGLPSDRFSAERTGGSVSTLTIQRTQQEDSAVYLCASSLTGGCSTEAFFGQGTRLTVV.

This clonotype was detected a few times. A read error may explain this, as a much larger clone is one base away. This chain's CDR3 is CSAAPNRVAFF. The CDR3 bases are TGCAGTGCTGCTCCTAACAGGGTAGCTTTCTTT. The V gene is TRBV20-1, the J gene TRBJ1-1, with a possible D match to TRBD1 (6 bases). This CDR3 comprises 11 residues. Trimming stripped 5 bases from V and 10 bases from J, with 14 bases between. Germline V gives CDR1 DFQATT, CDR2 SNEGSKA (reference sequence).

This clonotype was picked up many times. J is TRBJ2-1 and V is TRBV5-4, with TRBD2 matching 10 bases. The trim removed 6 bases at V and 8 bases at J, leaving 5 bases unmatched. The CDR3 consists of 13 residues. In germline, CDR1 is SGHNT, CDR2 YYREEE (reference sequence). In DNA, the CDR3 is TGTGCCAGCAAAGGACTAGCGGTCCATGAGCAGTTCTTC. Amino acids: CASKGLAVHEQFF.

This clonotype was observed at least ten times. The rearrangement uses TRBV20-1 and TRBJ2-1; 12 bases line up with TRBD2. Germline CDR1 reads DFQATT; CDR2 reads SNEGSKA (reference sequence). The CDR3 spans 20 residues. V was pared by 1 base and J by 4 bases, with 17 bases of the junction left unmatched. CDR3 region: CSARGTGLAGFNGVYNEQFF. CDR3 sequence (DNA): TGCAGTGCTAGAGGGACTGGACTAGCGGGATTTAATGGTGTTTACAATGAGCAGTTCTTC.

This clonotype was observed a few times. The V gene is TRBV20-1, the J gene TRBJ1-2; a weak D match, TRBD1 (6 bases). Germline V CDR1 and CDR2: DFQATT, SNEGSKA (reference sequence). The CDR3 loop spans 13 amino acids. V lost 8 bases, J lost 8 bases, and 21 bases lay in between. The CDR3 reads CSTGATGFLGYTF. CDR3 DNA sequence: TGCAGTACCGGTGCTACAGGGTTCTTGGGCTACACCTTC.

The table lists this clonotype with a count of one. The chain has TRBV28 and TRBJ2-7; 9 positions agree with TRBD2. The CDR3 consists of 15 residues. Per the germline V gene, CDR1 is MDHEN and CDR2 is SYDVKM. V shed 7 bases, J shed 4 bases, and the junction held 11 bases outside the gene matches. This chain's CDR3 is CASNTSGSVGYEQYF. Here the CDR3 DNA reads TGTGCCAGCAATACTAGCGGGTCCGTGGGTTACGAGCAGTACTTC.

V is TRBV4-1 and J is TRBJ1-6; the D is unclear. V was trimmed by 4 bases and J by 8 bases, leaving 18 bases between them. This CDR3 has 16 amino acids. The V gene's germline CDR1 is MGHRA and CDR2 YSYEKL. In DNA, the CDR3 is TGCGCCAGCAGCCGATCGGAGCAGGAGTTACATTCACCCCTCCACTTT. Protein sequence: CASSRSEQELHSPLHF.

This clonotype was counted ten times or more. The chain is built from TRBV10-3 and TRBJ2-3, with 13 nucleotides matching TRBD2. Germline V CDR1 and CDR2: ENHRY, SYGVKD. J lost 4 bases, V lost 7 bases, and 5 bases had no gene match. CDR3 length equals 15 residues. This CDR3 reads CAIKGTSGMSDTQYF. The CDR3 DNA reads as TGTGCCATCAAGGGGACTAGCGGGATGTCAGATACGCAGTATTTT.

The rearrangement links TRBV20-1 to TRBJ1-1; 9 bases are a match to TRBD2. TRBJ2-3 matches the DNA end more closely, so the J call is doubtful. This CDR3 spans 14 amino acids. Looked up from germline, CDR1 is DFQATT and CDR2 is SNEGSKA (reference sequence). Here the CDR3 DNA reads TGCAGTGCCCCGACTAGCGGTAGCTCGTATACGCAGTATTTT. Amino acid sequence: CSAPTSGSSYTQYF.

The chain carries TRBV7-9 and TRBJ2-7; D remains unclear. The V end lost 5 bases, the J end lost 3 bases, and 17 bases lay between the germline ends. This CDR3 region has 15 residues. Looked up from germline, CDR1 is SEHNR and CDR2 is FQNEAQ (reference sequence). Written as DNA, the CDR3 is TGTGCCAGCAGCCTTAACTCCTCAGTCTACTACGAGCAGTACTTC. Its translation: CASSLNSSVYYEQYF.

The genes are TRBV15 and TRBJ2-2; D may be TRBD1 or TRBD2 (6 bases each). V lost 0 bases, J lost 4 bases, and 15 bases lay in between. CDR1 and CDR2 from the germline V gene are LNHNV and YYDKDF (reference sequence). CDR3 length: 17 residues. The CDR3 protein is CATSRDFWGACTGELFF. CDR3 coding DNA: TGTGCCACCAGCAGAGATTTTTGGGGGGCTTGCACCGGGGAGCTGTTTTTT.

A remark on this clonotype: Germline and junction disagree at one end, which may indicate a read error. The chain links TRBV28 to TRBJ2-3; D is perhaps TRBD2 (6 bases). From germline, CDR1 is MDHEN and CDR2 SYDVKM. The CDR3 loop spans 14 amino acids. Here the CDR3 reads CAIGRESLTHTQYF. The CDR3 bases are TGTGCCATAGGACGGGAGTCTCTCACACATACGCAGTATTTT.

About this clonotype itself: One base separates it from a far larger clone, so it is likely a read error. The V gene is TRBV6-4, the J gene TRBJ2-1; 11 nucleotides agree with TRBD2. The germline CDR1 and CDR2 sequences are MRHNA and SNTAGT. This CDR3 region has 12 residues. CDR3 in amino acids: CASSDWGLAAIF. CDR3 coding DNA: TGTGCCAGCAGTGATTGGGGACTAGCGGCCATCTTC.

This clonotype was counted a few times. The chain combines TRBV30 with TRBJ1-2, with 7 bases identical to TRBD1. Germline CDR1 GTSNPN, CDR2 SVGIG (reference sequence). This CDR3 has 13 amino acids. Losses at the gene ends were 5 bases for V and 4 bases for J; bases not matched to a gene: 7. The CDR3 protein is CAWETGPVYGYTF. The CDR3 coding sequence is TGTGCCTGGGAGACAGGGCCCGTCTATGGCTACACCTTC. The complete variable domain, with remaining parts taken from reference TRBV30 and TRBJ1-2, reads SQTIHQWPATLVQPVGSPLSLECTVEGTSNPNLYWYRQAAGRGLQLLFYSVGIGQISSEVPQNLSASRPQDRQFILSSKKLLLSDSGFYLCAWETGPVYGYTFGSGTRLTVV.

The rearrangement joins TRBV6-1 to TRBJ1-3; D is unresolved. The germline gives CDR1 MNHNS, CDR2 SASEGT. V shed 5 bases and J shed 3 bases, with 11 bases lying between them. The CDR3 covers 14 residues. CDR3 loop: CASSLTGRGNTIYF. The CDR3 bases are TGTGCCAGCAGTCTGACCGGACGTGGAAACACCATATATTTT.

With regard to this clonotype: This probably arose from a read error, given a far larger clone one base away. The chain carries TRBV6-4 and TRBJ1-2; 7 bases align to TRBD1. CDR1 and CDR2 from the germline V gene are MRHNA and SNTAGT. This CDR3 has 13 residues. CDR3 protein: CAGSTTGIGGYTF. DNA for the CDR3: TGTGCCGGCAGTACGACAGGGATAGGAGGCTACACCTTC.